These 5 T cell receptor beta chains share one sample of origin, sequenced in a study of cytomegalovirus exposure and HLA in healthy donors. The PCR had 60 Vbeta and 13 Jbeta primers. Produced via immunoSEQ multiplex PCR; TCRdb's table is partial and in-frame only. This table has over 75,000 clones, over 8% appearing once. Specimen: PBMCs. The receptor set was obtained from a man between 50 and 59 years old in good health and CMV-seropositive.

The chain has TRBV6-6 and TRBJ2-7; 10 nucleotides line up with TRBD1. V shed 6 bases, J shed 3 bases, and the junction held 8 bases outside the gene matches. Germline-derived CDR1 and CDR2 are MNHNY and SVGAGI (reference sequence). The CDR3 extends over 15 amino acids. For the CDR3, the DNA is TGTGCCAGCAGCTCTACCCGGGACAGGGGCTACGAGCAGTACTTC. Translating gives CASSSTRDRGYEQYF.

The chain combines TRBV30 with TRBJ2-7; D is undetermined. V was clipped by 3 bases and J by 0 bases, with 15 bases between them. CDR3 length: 15 residues. CDR1 and CDR2 (germline): GTSNPN, SVGIG (reference sequence). Written as DNA, the CDR3 is TGTGCCTGGAGCCAACCCGGCAGGTTCTCCTACGAGCAGTACTTC. The encoded protein is CAWSQPGRFSYEQYF.

This chain connects TRBV5-1 to TRBJ2-1; no firm D call. The CDR3 spans 12 residues. Germline V gene lookup returns CDR1 SGHRS and CDR2 YFSETQ. The V end was cut by 7 bases, the J end by 5 bases, with 10 bases between. The CDR3 sequence: CASLTEDNEQFF. The CDR3 DNA is TGCGCCAGCTTAACTGAGGACAATGAGCAGTTCTTC. Looking up the rest from reference TRBV5-1 and TRBJ2-1 gives the full variable domain: KAGVTQTPRYLIKTRGQQVTLSCSPISGHRSVSWYQQTPGQGLQFLFEYFSETQRNKGNFPGRFSGRQFSNSRSEMNVSTLELGDSALYLCASLTEDNEQFFGPGTRLTVL.

This clone was seen only a few times. J is TRBJ2-7 and V is TRBV10-1; D perhaps matches TRBD2 (5 bases). The V gene's germline CDR1 is WNHNN and CDR2 SYGVQD (reference sequence). The V and J ends lost 0 bases and 10 bases respectively, with 13 bases between them. This CDR3 region has 13 residues. Here the CDR3 reads CASSESGSRYQYF. For the CDR3, the DNA is TGCGCCAGCAGTGAGTCGGGGAGTCGGTATCAGTACTTC.

The chain links TRBV11-1 to TRBJ2-3, with 8 bases lining up with TRBD2. With 6 bases clipped from V and 9 bases from J, the junction kept 5 bases outside the gene matches. The germline CDR1 and CDR2 sequences are SGHAT and FQDESV (reference sequence). CDR3 size: 12 residues. CDR3 region: CASSSTSETQYF. Written as DNA, the CDR3 is TGTGCCAGCAGTTCGACTAGCGAGACGCAGTATTTT.